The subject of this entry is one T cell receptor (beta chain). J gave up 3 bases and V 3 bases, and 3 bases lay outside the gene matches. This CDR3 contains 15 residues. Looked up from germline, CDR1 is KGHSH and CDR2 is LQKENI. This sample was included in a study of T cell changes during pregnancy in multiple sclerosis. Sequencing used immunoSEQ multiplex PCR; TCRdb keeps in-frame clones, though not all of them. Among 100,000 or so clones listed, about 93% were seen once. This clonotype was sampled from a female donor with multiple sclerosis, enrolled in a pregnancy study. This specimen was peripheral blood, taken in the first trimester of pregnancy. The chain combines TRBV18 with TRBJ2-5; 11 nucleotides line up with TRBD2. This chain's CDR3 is CASSPGTSGKETQYF. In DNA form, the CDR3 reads TGTGCCAGCTCACCCGGGACTAGCGGAAAAGAGACCCAGTACTTC.